A single sample gave rise to the 32 T cell receptor beta chains below, sequenced in a study of blood T cell repertoires in COVID-19. Using immunoSEQ multiplex PCR, the repertoire was profiled, and TCRdb retains in-frame clones only, with some absent. The table records a few hundred thousand clones, more than 85% of them present only once. The sequencing sample was made of peripheral blood. These receptors all come from a human donor in a cohort sampled during active COVID-19.

The chain carries TRBV5-1 and TRBJ2-1; weak D call: TRBD1 (5 bases). CDR3 length: 14 residues. Looked up from germline, CDR1 is SGHRS and CDR2 is YFSETQ. V was pared by 0 bases and J by 6 bases, with 10 bases between. This chain's CDR3 is CASSLGVRANEQFF. The CDR3 bases are TGCGCCAGCAGCTTGGGCGTCAGGGCCAATGAGCAGTTCTTC.

The V gene is TRBV6-1, the J gene TRBJ1-2; 7 bases fit TRBD1. Looked up from germline, CDR1 is MNHNS and CDR2 is SASEGT. The CDR3 contains 16 residues. V was clipped by 2 bases and J by 4 bases; unmatched bases: 10. The CDR3 DNA sequence: TGTGCCAGCAGTGAAACCTTAGCAGGGGGAAGCTATGGCTACACCTTC. It specifies CASSETLAGGSYGYTF.

This clone was recorded once. V gene TRBV15 combines with J gene TRBJ1-6; tentatively, D is TRBD1 (5 bases). The CDR3 loop spans 16 amino acids. Trimming left V 0 bases short and J 10 bases short, with 16 bases between. The germline CDR1 and CDR2 sequences are LNHNV and YYDKDF (reference sequence). The CDR3, as DNA: TGTGCCACCAGCAGAGATCGTAGACAGCAAGGCTCACCCCTCCACTTT. Amino acid sequence: CATSRDRRQQGSPLHF.

The V call is TRBV18, the J call TRBJ1-5; weak D call: TRBD1 (5 bases). Trimming removed 3 bases at V and 0 bases at J, with 9 bases between. Germline V gene lookup returns CDR1 KGHSH and CDR2 LQKENI. The CDR3 consists of 15 residues. For the CDR3, the DNA is TGTGCCAGCTCACCGGGACTAAATAGCAATCAGCCCCAGCATTTT. Protein: CASSPGLNSNQPQHF.

This clone was seen a handful of times. The rearrangement joins TRBV7-3 to TRBJ2-1; the D is unclear. There are 14 residues in the CDR3. In germline, CDR1 is SGHTA, CDR2 FQGTGA. Deletions cut 4 bases from V and 9 bases from J, with 16 bases between. CDR3 sequence reads: CASSSNPLSTEQFF. The DNA of the CDR3 is TGTGCCAGCAGCTCCAATCCACTTAGCACTGAGCAGTTCTTC.

The table lists this clone with a count of one. The J gene is TRBJ2-3, the V gene TRBV7-9, with 10 bases fitting TRBD2. The germline V gene encodes CDR1 SEHNR and CDR2 FQNEAQ (reference sequence). The CDR3 contains 15 residues. Trimming at V came to 4 bases and at J to 4 bases, leaving 5 bases not matched to a gene. This CDR3 is CASSWNSGGSDTQYF. Written as DNA, the CDR3 is TGTGCCAGCAGCTGGAATAGCGGGGGGTCAGATACGCAGTATTTT.

Turning to this clone: This same CDR3 is encoded by further DNA sequences in the sample. CDR3 loop: CSARLTDTQYF. In DNA, the CDR3 is TGCAGTGCTAGATTAACAGATACGCAGTATTTT. The rearrangement links TRBV20-1 to TRBJ2-3; unclear D gene. This CDR3 is built from 11 residues. The germline gives CDR1 DFQATT, CDR2 SNEGSKA (reference sequence). Deletions cut 2 bases from V and 3 bases from J, with 3 bases between.

This chain joins TRBV7-9 and TRBJ2-1; TRBD1 matches at 9 bases. The CDR3 covers 15 residues. J gave up 4 bases and V 1 base, and 2 bases lay outside the gene matches. Germline CDR1 is SEHNR and CDR2 is FQNEAQ (reference sequence). In DNA, the CDR3 is TGTGCCAGCAGCTTAGACAGGGGGCTGTACAATGAGCAGTTCTTC. Encoded protein: CASSLDRGLYNEQFF.

V and J are TRBV3-1 (or the pseudogene TRBV3-2) and TRBJ1-4; 8 bases agree with TRBD1. V lost 3 bases and J lost 7; bases outside the gene matches: 7. Germline-derived CDR1 and CDR2 are LGHDT and YNNKEL (reference sequence). The CDR3 totals 15 residues. CDR3 sequence reads: CASSHTGGPGEKLFF. The CDR3 DNA reads as TGTGCCAGCAGCCACACAGGGGGGCCTGGTGAAAAACTGTTTTTT.

The chain couples TRBV2 to TRBJ1-2, with D possibly matching TRBD1 (5 bases). The CDR3 consists of 15 residues. Germline V gene data show CDR1 as SNHLY and CDR2 as FYNNEI. V was pared by 6 bases and J by 7 bases, with 21 bases between. CDR3 region: CASRQQDLYFFGYTF. The CDR3 nucleotides read TGTGCCAGCAGGCAACAGGATCTCTATTTTTTTGGCTACACCTTC.

This clone was counted only a few times. This chain links TRBV5-1 with TRBJ1-3; D gene uncertain. Germline lookup yields CDR1 SGHRS and CDR2 YFSETQ. This CDR3 has 15 residues. Trimming left V 1 base short and J 3 bases short, with 11 bases between. The chain's CDR3 is CASSLLPGVGNTIYF. Written as DNA, the CDR3 is TGCGCCAGCAGCTTGTTACCAGGCGTTGGAAACACCATATATTTT.

This clone was counted a few times. CDR3 sequence (DNA): TGTGCCAGCAGCGAGACTAGAGGTCAGCCCCAGCATTTT. This sequence encodes CASSETRGQPQHF. The rearrangement links TRBV7-3 to TRBJ1-5; unclear D gene. The germline CDR1 and CDR2 sequences are SGHTA and FQGTGA. V lost 5 bases to trimming and J lost 6 bases, with 11 bases between them. CDR3 length: 13 residues.

The genes are TRBV6-5 and TRBJ2-2; 7 nucleotides line up with TRBD1. This CDR3 is built from 14 residues. The trim removed 5 bases at V and 6 bases at J, leaving 6 bases unmatched. Looked up from germline, CDR1 is MNHEY and CDR2 is SVGAGI. DNA of the CDR3: TGTGCCAGCAGTAGACAGGGCGGATCCGGGGAGCTGTTTTTT. Translating gives CASSRQGGSGELFF.

This clone has just a few counts. J is TRBJ2-7 and V is TRBV18; 7 bases agree with TRBD1. Germline values: CDR1 KGHSH, CDR2 LQKENI. The CDR3 runs 12 residues. Trimming at V came to 4 bases and at J to 6 bases, leaving 3 bases not matched to a gene. In DNA, the CDR3 is TGTGCCAGCTCACGCGACAGGGTCGAGCAGTACTTC. Residues: CASSRDRVEQYF.

This chain connects TRBV15 to TRBJ1-2; a possible D gene is TRBD1 (5 bases). In germline, CDR1 is LNHNV, CDR2 YYDKDF (reference sequence). V was clipped by 2 bases and J by 6 bases, with 19 bases between them. The CDR3 loop spans 16 amino acids. CDR3 in amino acids: CATSRRRSLGRNGYTF. The CDR3 nucleotides read TGTGCCACCAGCAGACGAAGGAGCCTGGGGCGGAATGGCTACACCTTC.

The chain combines TRBV28 with TRBJ2-7, with TRBD1 matching over 10 bases. V lost 2 bases, J lost 6 bases, and 7 bases stayed unmatched. Germline assignment: CDR1 MDHEN and CDR2 SYDVKM. This CDR3 is 15 amino acids long. CDR3 in DNA: TGTGCCAGCAGTTTACCCGCCGGGACAGGGGCCGAGCAGTACTTC. Its protein product is CASSLPAGTGAEQYF.

The rearrangement uses TRBV19 and TRBJ1-4; a possible D gene is TRBD1 (6 bases). The CDR3 sequence is 15 residues long. Germline V gives CDR1 LNHDA, CDR2 SQIVND (reference sequence). V dropped 7 bases and J dropped 4 bases, with 16 bases sitting between them. The CDR3 coding sequence is TGTGCCAGTAACCCCCGAGGGGGGGGTAATGAAAAACTGTTTTTT. The encoded protein is CASNPRGGGNEKLFF.

This clone was seen a few times. The gene calls are TRBV10-2 and TRBJ2-1, with 8 bases matching TRBD2. This CDR3 contains 14 residues. V was pared by 10 bases and J by 7 bases, with 12 bases of the junction left unmatched. Germline lookup yields CDR1 WSHSY and CDR2 SAAADI. The CDR3 sequence is CAIRLSGGDNEQFF. The CDR3 DNA follows: TGCGCCATCAGATTAAGCGGGGGCGATAATGAGCAGTTCTTC.

The chain is built from TRBV7-9 and TRBJ2-5; the D gene is possibly TRBD2 (5 bases). V was shortened by 1 base and J by 3 bases, with 12 bases between the two germline ends. The CDR3 covers 15 residues. CDR1 is SEHNR, CDR2 FQNEAQ, per germline (reference sequence). The CDR3 reads CASSLVLAEKETQYF. The DNA of the CDR3 is TGTGCCAGCAGCTTAGTTCTAGCCGAGAAAGAGACCCAGTACTTC.

The chain uses TRBV25-1 and TRBJ2-3, with D perhaps TRBD2 (6 bases). There are 14 residues in the CDR3. Trimming stripped 4 bases from V and 7 bases from J, with 15 bases between. Germline CDR1 MGHDK, CDR2 SYGVNS. CDR3 DNA: TGTGCCAGCAGTGCCTGGGGGGTGACGTATACGCAGTATTTT. The encoded protein is CASSAWGVTYTQYF.

The chain carries TRBV19 and TRBJ2-3; 7 bases line up with TRBD1. V was pared by 5 bases and J by 2 bases, with 7 bases of the junction left unmatched. Looked up from germline, CDR1 is LNHDA and CDR2 is SQIVND (reference sequence). The CDR3 has 15 residues. CDR3 amino acids: CASSVNRGDTDTQYF. The CDR3 DNA reads TGTGCCAGTAGTGTGAACAGGGGTGACACAGATACGCAGTATTTT.

The CDR3 nucleotides read TGTGCCAGCAGCCGGGGGTTGGAGACCCAGTACTTC. This encodes CASSRGLETQYF. The V gene is TRBV12-3 or TRBV12-4, the J gene TRBJ2-5; D perhaps matches TRBD2 (6 bases). The ends were cut back, 6 bases at V and 5 bases at J, with 10 bases in the middle. The CDR3 runs to 12 residues.

This chain joins TRBV11-1 and TRBJ1-1; 10 bases are a match to TRBD1. Per germline, CDR1 SGHAT and CDR2 FQDESV (reference sequence). The CDR3 has 14 amino acids. With V trimmed by 3 bases and J by 8 bases, 6 bases remained unmatched. The CDR3 region is CASSLGQGYIEAFF. The CDR3 DNA reads as TGTGCCAGCAGCTTGGGACAGGGGTACATAGAAGCTTTCTTT.

The chain is built from TRBV11-3 and TRBJ2-5, with D perhaps matching TRBD2 (5 bases). This CDR3 spans 14 amino acids. The germline V gene has CDR1 SGHNT and CDR2 YENEEA. The V end was cut by 5 bases, the J end by 6 bases, with 16 bases between. In DNA form, the CDR3 reads TGTGCCAGCAGCCGTAGCGCCTCTGAGAAGACCCAGTACTTC. It codes for CASSRSASEKTQYF.

V gene TRBV9 combines with J gene TRBJ2-3; D is perhaps TRBD2 (5 bases). Trimming cost V 0 bases and J 3 bases, with 8 bases left between them. The CDR3 consists of 14 residues. Germline V gene data show CDR1 as SGDLS and CDR2 as YYNGEE. This CDR3 is CASSVATGTDTQYF. For the CDR3, the DNA is TGTGCCAGCAGCGTAGCTACGGGGACAGATACGCAGTATTTT.

For the CDR3, the DNA is TGTGCCAGCAGCTTTCGATCCAGGGGGAAATCCTACGAGCAGTACTTC. This codes for CASSFRSRGKSYEQYF. The chain links TRBV28 to TRBJ2-7; TRBD1 matches 7 bases. The CDR3 is 16 amino acids. V lost 6 bases and J lost 1; bases outside the gene matches: 12. Germline lookup yields CDR1 MDHEN and CDR2 SYDVKM.

This clone was found once. The chain recombines TRBV19 with TRBJ1-5; D possibly corresponds to TRBD1 (6 bases). This CDR3 has 14 residues. With 1 base removed from V and 11 bases from J, the gap between germline ends came to 15 bases. The germline CDR1 and CDR2 sequences are LNHDA and SQIVND (reference sequence). CDR3 region: CASSIGTQGEAQHF. CDR3 nucleotides: TGTGCCAGTAGTATAGGAACACAGGGTGAGGCCCAGCATTTT.

The chain recombines TRBV30 with TRBJ1-5; 7 bases line up with TRBD1. V shed 4 bases and J 4 bases; nucleotides not matched to a gene: 7. Germline CDR1 is GTSNPN and CDR2 is SVGIG (reference sequence). CDR3 length: 14 residues. CDR3 nucleotide sequence: TGTGCCTGGACCGACAGGGTGGGGAATCAGCCCCAGCATTTT. Its translation is CAWTDRVGNQPQHF.

This chain connects TRBV10-3 to TRBJ2-6, with 10 bases matching TRBD1. The CDR3 spans 16 residues. V dropped 4 bases and J dropped 2; count of bases not matched to a gene: 2. The germline V gene has CDR1 ENHRY and CDR2 SYGVKD. CDR3 in amino acids: CAISGQGATGANVLTF. The CDR3 nucleotides are TGTGCCATCAGTGGACAGGGGGCGACTGGGGCCAACGTCCTGACTTTC.

The chain combines TRBV11-3 with TRBJ1-1, with 9 bases that match TRBD1. Germline CDR1 is SGHNT and CDR2 is YENEEA. The V gene end was trimmed by 5 bases and the J gene end by 6 bases; junction bases not matched to a gene: 4. CDR3 length: 13 residues. Written as DNA, the CDR3 is TGTGCCAGCAGCCCCACAGGGGGCTCTGAAGCTTTCTTT. Protein sequence: CASSPTGGSEAFF.

This chain links TRBV19 with TRBJ1-5, with D uncertain. Trimming took 7 bases from V and 0 from J, leaving 13 bases between them. CDR1 LNHDA and CDR2 SQIVND come from the germline V gene (reference sequence). The CDR3 is made up of 15 amino acids. The CDR3 spells CASTIESYSNQPQHF. In DNA, the CDR3 is TGTGCCAGTACCATTGAGTCTTATAGCAATCAGCCCCAGCATTTT.

V is TRBV5-1 and J is TRBJ1-2; D might be TRBD1 (6 bases). This CDR3 contains 15 residues. The germline gives CDR1 SGHRS, CDR2 YFSETQ. With 4 bases removed from V and 5 bases from J, the gap between germline ends came to 18 bases. The CDR3 coding sequence is TGCGCCAGCAGCCCGACGGGGGGGCAGGGGTATGGCTACACCTTC. The encoded protein is CASSPTGGQGYGYTF.